A selection of T cell receptor beta chains follows, all from one sample in a study of T cells after yellow fever vaccination. Each CDR3 protein gets one entry after TCRdb re-called the 5' RACE reads with MiXCR. Altogether 550,000 or so distinct CDR3 sequences are present, 15% to 20% being singletons, with the ten largest covering about 13%. Sequences were derived from PBMCs, sampled 15 days after the yellow fever booster vaccination. Every receptor here comes from a man aged 25-40 years who received the YFV17D yellow fever vaccine. Each CDR3 is given with its conserved first and last residue. The D gene is left open where the match is weak. Rows may omit the clone size; those that give it use once, few, many or a size class.

CDR3 DNA	CDR3 protein	clone size	CDR3 length	D gene	J gene	V gene
TGTGCCAGCAGCAAAGCTGGCACAGGGGGTTCAACCTACGAGCAGTACTTC	CASSKAGTGGSTYEQYF	.	17	.	TRBJ2-7	TRBV21-1
TGCGCCAGCAGCTACACCGGGACAGGGTTACTCGAGCAGTACTTC	CASSYTGTGLLEQYF	few	15	TRBD1	TRBJ2-7	TRBV5-1
TGCGCCAGCAGCTTGGGGCAGCCTAGGGGGACCCAGTACTTC	CASSLGQPRGTQYF	.	14	.	TRBJ2-5	TRBV5-1
TGTGCCAGCAGCCCGCTTGGACAGGGGTACCCCTACGAGCAGTACTTC	CASSPLGQGYPYEQYF	.	16	TRBD1	TRBJ2-7	TRBV7-2
TGCTGCGGAAGTCCAAAGGGGGCGGGAGGGTACGAGCAGTACTTC	CCGSPKGAGGYEQYF	.	15	TRBD2	TRBJ2-7	TRBV20-1
TGTGCCAGTAGTTACGTCTTTAGAGAGAAAAATCAGCCCCAGCATTTT	CASSYVFREKNQPQHF	.	16	.	TRBJ1-5	TRBV19
TGTGCCAGCAGTTTCCCGGGCGGGATGGGCACCGGGGAGCTGTTTTTT	CASSFPGGMGTGELFF	few	16	.	TRBJ2-2	TRBV7-2
TGTGCCAGCAGCCCCGATGCCAAAAACATTCAGTACTTC	CASSPDAKNIQYF	many	13	.	TRBJ2-4	TRBV3-1
TGTGCCAGCAGTTATGGCAGTAGCGCAACCTACGAGCAGTACTTC	CASSYGSSATYEQYF	.	15	.	TRBJ2-7	TRBV6-5
TGTGCCAGCAGCTTTGGTGCCGGCTCCTACAATGAGCAGTTCTTC	CASSFGAGSYNEQFF	.	15	.	TRBJ2-1	TRBV5-4